The present TCR beta chain was sequenced within a study of regulatory T cells in long-lasting Graves disease. For the study at large: For under 3 months, newly diagnosed Graves' patients had been taking antithyroid drugs.

This clonotype was counted many times. The junction departs from the called germline gene at one end, perhaps through a read error. Researchers made TCR beta libraries by using iRepertoire HTBI primers and running Arm-PCR on CDR3 regions. Via MiXCR, TCRdb re-called the multiplex PCR reads, giving one row per CDR3 protein. The sample lists 510,000 or so distinct CDR3 sequences; around 13% were seen once. Time point defined: newly diagnosed GD, antithyroid drugs for less than 3 months. From RNA extracted from PBMCs, the TCR library was made. Another study also made use of these data, one on T cells in Graves' hyperthyroidism and ophthalmopathy. That source notes: Hyperthyroidism patients were newly diagnosed, had disease duration under 2 months, and were aged 18 to 65 years. Carried out on the TCR CDR3, a first-round RT-PCR used the HTBI primer set.

The source was peripheral blood mononuclear cells (PBMCs), collected at new diagnosis, from a patient treated with antithyroid drugs. The clonotype originates from a woman aged 25 to 45 with Graves disease.

CDR3 amino acids: CASREEPGSLGEQYF. The CDR3 DNA reads TGTGCCAGCAGAGAAGAACCGGGGAGTTTAGGGGAGCAGTACTTC. The chain is built from TRBV2 and TRBJ2-7; perhaps TRBD2 as D (5 bases). Germline CDR1 and CDR2: SNHLY and FYNNEI. CDR3 length equals 15 residues.